The 30 T cell receptor beta chains below were found in one sample sequenced in a study of T-cell memory formation after mild COVID-19. TCRdb passed the 5' RACE reads through MiXCR, listing each CDR3 protein once. Of over 300,000 distinct CDR3 sequences in the sample, 20% were seen once. The sample taken for sequencing was PBMCs or a T cell subset sorted from them (not recorded which). The source of these receptors is a man younger than 35 who had mild COVID-19 (a few samples of this study predate the infection). Cell type and time point are not known.

This clonotype was counted between two and nine times. The V call is TRBV4-2, the J call TRBJ2-5; D possibly uses TRBD1 or TRBD2 (5 bases each). V shed 1 base and J shed 1 base, with 10 bases lying between them. CDR3 length: 15 amino acids. CDR1 and CDR2 (germline): LGHNA, YNFKEQ. CDR3 coding DNA: TGTGCCAGCAGCCAAGTCCCGGGGACCCAAGAGACCCAGTACTTC. It translates to CASSQVPGTQETQYF.

This chain links TRBV20-1 with TRBJ2-3; 7 bases line up with TRBD2. Trimming cost V 5 bases and J 5 bases; bases outside gene matches: 10. The V gene's germline CDR1 is DFQATT and CDR2 SNEGSKA (reference sequence). The CDR3 runs to 14 residues. The CDR3 here is CSALTAREEDTQYF. CDR3 bases: TGCAGTGCTCTCACAGCCCGGGAGGAAGATACGCAGTATTTT.

This rearrangement joins TRBV4-1 to TRBJ1-3, with D perhaps TRBD1 (5 bases). The CDR3 runs to 14 residues. The V gene lost 3 bases and the J gene lost 4 bases, with 10 bases spanning the gap. Germline loops: CDR1 MGHRA, CDR2 YSYEKL. CDR3 DNA: TGCGCCAGCAGCCAGCGGGACCGCGGAAACACCATATATTTT. Translating gives CASSQRDRGNTIYF.

This clonotype was picked up a small number of times. The rearrangement links TRBV3-1 to TRBJ2-7, with TRBD1 matching over 7 bases. V gave up 1 base and J gave up 12 bases; unmatched junction bases: 6. CDR1 is LGHDT, CDR2 YNNKEL, per germline (reference sequence). The CDR3 extends over 12 amino acids. CDR3 DNA sequence: TGTGCCAGCAGCCAAGGGCCACAGGGGCGGTACTTC. Translating it yields CASSQGPQGRYF.

The rearrangement links TRBV4-3 to TRBJ2-2; D is unresolved. Trimming stripped 0 bases from V and 4 bases from J, with 9 bases between. The germline V gene has CDR1 LGHNA and CDR2 YSLEER. The CDR3 runs 15 residues. The CDR3 sequence is CASSQESQSTGELFF. Written as DNA, the CDR3 is TGCGCCAGCAGCCAAGAGTCACAGAGCACCGGGGAGCTGTTTTTT.

The table lists this clonotype with many counts. This sequence joins TRBV5-5 and TRBJ2-5; 9 bases map to TRBD1. The V segment lost 3 bases and the J segment 6 bases; nucleotides outside the gene matches: 9. Germline CDR1 and CDR2: SGHKS and YYEKEE (reference sequence). The CDR3 covers 15 residues. In DNA form, the CDR3 reads TGTGCCAGCAGCTCGTCCCGGGACAGGGTACAGACCCAGTACTTC. This translates into CASSSSRDRVQTQYF.

This chain connects TRBV24-1 to TRBJ2-3; 8 bases align to TRBD1. Germline V gives CDR1 KGHDR, CDR2 SFDVKD. CDR3 length: 15 residues. The V gene end was trimmed by 5 bases and the J gene end by 4 bases; junction bases not matched to a gene: 7. CDR3 sequence (DNA): TGTGCCACCAGTGCTGCGACAGGGGCATCAGATACGCAGTATTTT. Translated, it gives CATSAATGASDTQYF.

Within the sample, this clonotype is medium-sized. The chain couples TRBV5-1 to TRBJ2-5; 7 nucleotides align to TRBD1. CDR1 SGHRS and CDR2 YFSETQ come from the germline V gene. The V segment lost 4 bases and the J segment 2 bases; nucleotides outside the gene matches: 2. The CDR3 runs 13 residues. CDR3: CASSGTAQETQYF. The DNA for the CDR3 is TGCGCCAGCAGCGGGACAGCGCAAGAGACCCAGTACTTC.

The V and J genes are TRBV7-8 and TRBJ1-1; 9 positions agree with TRBD1. V was pared by 2 bases and J by 4 bases, with 14 bases of the junction left unmatched. This CDR3 is 18 amino acids long. The germline CDR1 and CDR2 sequences are SGHVS and FQNEAQ. The CDR3 nucleotides read TGTGCCAGCAGCTTACGCCGCGGGAGACAGGGGGAAGGCACTGAAGCTTTCTTT. Translated, it gives CASSLRRGRQGEGTEAFF.

This clonotype has more than one count but fewer than ten. This chain joins TRBV4-1 and TRBJ2-7; a possible D gene is TRBD1 (6 bases). Trimming stripped 6 bases from V and 0 bases from J, with 12 bases between. CDR1 and CDR2 from the germline V gene are MGHRA and YSYEKL. CDR3 length: 14 amino acids. CDR3 sequence (DNA): TGCGCCAGCAGTTATGACAGGAGCTCCTACGAGCAGTACTTC. Encoded protein: CASSYDRSSYEQYF.

The V call is TRBV11-2, the J call TRBJ1-1; D ambiguous. The germline CDR1 and CDR2 sequences are SGHAT and FQNNGV. With 1 base removed from V and 6 bases from J, the gap between germline ends came to 12 bases. This CDR3 is built from 14 residues. DNA of the CDR3: TGTGCCAGCAGCTTAGTGGCCAGGAGCGCTGAAGCTTTCTTT. Translated: CASSLVARSAEAFF.

This clonotype was detected only a few times. The chain combines TRBV11-3 with TRBJ1-4, with TRBD1 as a possible D gene (5 bases). Germline V gene lookup returns CDR1 SGHNT and CDR2 YENEEA. V gave up 5 bases and J gave up 4 bases, with 14 bases separating them. The CDR3 covers 15 residues. The DNA for the CDR3 is TGTGCCAGCAGCCGAGGGACTAAGAATAATGAAAAACTGTTTTTT. This sequence encodes CASSRGTKNNEKLFF.

This clonotype was seen many times. The gene calls are TRBV6-5 and TRBJ2-2; D is unresolved. Germline V gives CDR1 MNHEY, CDR2 SVGAGI. The CDR3 sequence is 14 residues long. V lost 0 bases and J lost 6, with 8 bases in between. The CDR3 is CASSYSNSPGELFF. The CDR3 DNA is TGTGCCAGCAGTTACTCGAATAGCCCCGGGGAGCTGTTTTTT.

This clonotype was detected only a few times. V is TRBV9 and J is TRBJ2-6; D uncertain. The CDR3 spans 17 residues. Germline values: CDR1 SGDLS, CDR2 YYNGEE. The V end lost 3 bases, the J end lost 0 bases, and 13 bases lay between the germline ends. The CDR3 DNA reads TGTGCCAGCAGCGCCCATTTGGACCGCTCTGGGGCCAACGTCCTGACTTTC. Amino acid sequence: CASSAHLDRSGANVLTF.

This chain connects TRBV7-9 to TRBJ2-3, with 7 bases fitting TRBD2. Germline-derived CDR1 and CDR2 are SEHNR and FQNEAQ (reference sequence). The CDR3 is 17 residues long. The V gene end was trimmed by 2 bases and the J gene end by 2 bases; junction bases not matched to a gene: 10. The CDR3 DNA reads as TGTGCCAGCAGCTTAAAGTCGGAGCGGGGAAACACAGATACGCAGTATTTT. This encodes CASSLKSERGNTDTQYF.

This clonotype was seen many times. The rearrangement links TRBV12-3 or TRBV12-4 to TRBJ2-3; unclear D gene. The CDR3 consists of 13 residues. V was clipped by 3 bases and J by 0 bases, with 4 bases between them. CDR3 protein: CASSFLSTDTQYF. The CDR3 region has the DNA TGTGCCAGCAGTTTTCTCAGCACAGATACGCAGTATTTT.

The chain is built from TRBV20-1 and TRBJ1-2, with D unclear. V was cut by 1 base and J by 4 bases, with 7 bases left in between. The CDR3 has 12 amino acids. Germline V gives CDR1 DFQATT, CDR2 SNEGSKA (reference sequence). CDR3 sequence: CSARVNTYGYTF. DNA of the CDR3: TGCAGTGCTAGAGTAAACACCTATGGCTACACCTTC.

The V call is TRBV27, the J call TRBJ1-1; a weak D match, TRBD1 (5 bases). This CDR3 contains 11 residues. The germline V gene has CDR1 MNHEY and CDR2 SMNVEV (reference sequence). Trimming removed 4 bases at V and 11 bases at J, with 11 bases between. CDR3 loop: CASSSVGVAFF. CDR3 sequence (DNA): TGTGCCAGCAGTTCCGTAGGGGTGGCTTTCTTT.

A few counts support this clonotype. The chain recombines TRBV7-2 with TRBJ2-2; no reliable D call. In germline, CDR1 is SGHTA, CDR2 FQGNSA. This CDR3 has 14 residues. V lost 3 bases and J lost 1, with 6 bases in between. CDR3 DNA sequence: TGTGCCAGCAGCTTTGCAGAGAACACCGGGGAGCTGTTTTTT. Its protein product is CASSFAENTGELFF.

This clonotype has a handful of counts. This chain joins TRBV29-1 and TRBJ2-1; TRBD1 agrees at 7 bases. Germline V gene lookup returns CDR1 SQVTM and CDR2 ANQGSEA. The CDR3 is made up of 13 amino acids. J was trimmed by 4 bases and V by 4 bases; bases with no gene match: 4. Here the CDR3 DNA reads TGCAGCGTTGGGGGGACAGATTACAATGAGCAGTTCTTC. Its protein is CSVGGTDYNEQFF.

The rearrangement joins TRBV9 to TRBJ1-1; no firm D call. The germline V gene has CDR1 SGDLS and CDR2 YYNGEE. Trimming took 1 base from V and 4 from J, leaving 11 bases between them. There are 14 residues in the CDR3. For the CDR3, the DNA is TGTGCCAGCAGCGTACTTGAGGGAATCACTGAAGCTTTCTTT. Residues: CASSVLEGITEAFF.

The chain is built from TRBV6-6 and TRBJ2-3; D is possibly TRBD1 (6 bases). V was shortened by 5 bases and J by 2 bases, with 11 bases between the two germline ends. CDR1 is MNHNY, CDR2 SVGAGI, per germline (reference sequence). The CDR3 runs 14 residues. The CDR3 DNA reads TGTGCCAGCAGTCTAGGACAGTTCACAGATACGCAGTATTTT. Protein: CASSLGQFTDTQYF.

This sequence joins TRBV7-2 and TRBJ2-3; D might be TRBD2 (6 bases). Trimming shortened V by 0 bases and J by 1 base, and 8 bases separated the two germline ends. From germline, CDR1 is SGHTA and CDR2 FQGNSA. The CDR3 has 15 residues. The CDR3 here is CASSLAQRGTDTQYF. In nucleotides, the CDR3 is TGTGCCAGCAGCTTAGCCCAGCGGGGCACAGATACGCAGTATTTT.

The chain joins TRBV4-2 to TRBJ2-5; no clear D. This CDR3 spans 14 amino acids. Between the trimmed V and J ends, which lost 1 base and 5 bases, there was a span of 11 bases. CDR1 and CDR2 (germline): LGHNA, YNFKEQ. CDR3 region: CASSQGGLAETQYF. The CDR3 nucleotides read TGTGCCAGCAGCCAAGGGGGTTTGGCTGAGACCCAGTACTTC.

The chain has TRBV5-6 and TRBJ2-3, with 9 bases fitting TRBD1. Germline lookup yields CDR1 SGHDT and CDR2 YYEEEE. The CDR3 sequence is 14 residues long. Trimming cost V 6 bases and J 3 bases; bases outside gene matches: 5. CDR3 amino acids: CASMGQGGTDTQYF. In nucleotides, the CDR3 is TGTGCCAGCATGGGACAGGGTGGGACAGATACGCAGTATTTT.

This rearrangement joins TRBV29-1 to TRBJ2-1, with a tentative D call TRBD1 (5 bases). Germline assignment: CDR1 SQVTM and CDR2 ANQGSEA. CDR3 length: 15 residues. V shed 2 bases and J shed 8 bases, with 19 bases lying between them. For the CDR3, the DNA is TGCAGCGTTGAACCAGTTGGGCAGGGTTCCGATGAGCAGTTCTTC. The encoded protein is CSVEPVGQGSDEQFF.

This clonotype was picked up a small number of times. The rearrangement uses TRBV7-2 and TRBJ2-1; 9 nucleotides agree with TRBD2. The V segment lost 3 bases and the J segment 8 bases; nucleotides outside the gene matches: 8. This CDR3 region has 15 residues. Germline CDR1 SGHTA, CDR2 FQGNSA. DNA of the CDR3: TGTGCCAGCAGCTTTGCGGCGGGGGGGCAATATGAGCAGTTCTTC. This translates into CASSFAAGGQYEQFF.

This clonotype was seen many times. This chain uses TRBV29-1 with TRBJ1-4; D uncertain. The CDR3 is 13 amino acids. Germline-derived CDR1 and CDR2 are SQVTM and ANQGSEA. The ends were cut back, 7 bases at V and 7 bases at J, with 16 bases in the middle. The CDR3 is CSACEPLGEKLFF. The CDR3 nucleotides are TGCAGCGCCTGCGAACCTTTGGGTGAAAAACTGTTTTTT.

A few counts support this clonotype. This chain links TRBV7-2 with TRBJ2-1, with a weak D call TRBD2 (6 bases). This CDR3 comprises 15 residues. V lost 5 bases to trimming and J lost 2 bases, with 13 bases between them. Germline values: CDR1 SGHTA, CDR2 FQGNSA. CDR3 loop: CASSAPGLTYNEQFF. CDR3 sequence (DNA): TGTGCCAGCAGCGCCCCGGGACTTACCTACAATGAGCAGTTCTTC.

This clonotype was picked up a small number of times. This chain uses TRBV6-2 or TRBV6-3 with TRBJ2-3; D not resolved. CDR3 length: 12 residues. The germline gives CDR1 MNHEY, CDR2 SVGEGT. Trimming removed 10 bases at V and 2 bases at J, with 10 bases between. CDR3 in DNA: TGTGCCACGCAGGAATACACAGATACGCAGTATTTT. Encoded protein: CATQEYTDTQYF.